What follows are 21 T cell receptor beta chains derived from one specimen sequenced in a study of blood T cells in healthy people across ages. The second PCR ran roughly 6 to 12 cycles with a sample-barcoded 5' primer and J-beta primers. One entry per CDR3 protein results from TCRdb running MiXCR on the 5' RACE reads. The sample includes about 1,400,000 distinct CDR3 sequences, 42% of them seen just once. Sequences were obtained from blood. Every receptor here comes from a woman aged 18-35 years in good health.

V and J are TRBV7-2 and TRBJ1-1; no reliable D call. Looked up from germline, CDR1 is SGHTA and CDR2 is FQGNSA. Trimming left V 3 bases short and J 1 base short, with 6 bases between. The CDR3 is made up of 13 amino acids. The DNA for the CDR3 is TGTGCCAGCAGCTTGCACGGGAACACTGAAGCTTTCTTT. Its protein product is CASSLHGNTEAFF. Variable domain in full (rest from reference TRBV7-2 and TRBJ1-1): GAGVSQSPSNKVTEKGKDVELRCDPISGHTALYWYRQSLGQGLEFLIYFQGNSAPDKSGLPSDRFSAERTGGSVSTLTIQRTQQEDSAVYLCASSLHGNTEAFFGQGTRLTVV.

The chain carries TRBV29-1 and TRBJ1-2; tentative D call: TRBD1 (6 bases). Looked up from germline, CDR1 is SQVTM and CDR2 is ANQGSEA. V was shortened by 7 bases and J by 7 bases, with 16 bases between the two germline ends. The CDR3 contains 12 residues. CDR3 sequence: CSGGTFGSGYTF. CDR3 DNA sequence: TGCAGCGGTGGGACATTCGGGTCTGGCTACACCTTC. The variable domain in full, completed from reference TRBV29-1 and TRBJ1-2, reads SAVISQKPSRDICQRGTSLTIQCQVDSQVTMMFWYRQQPGQSLTLIATANQGSEATYESGFVIDKFPISRPNLTFSTLTVSNMSPEDSSIYLCSGGTFGSGYTFGSGTRLTVV.

This clonotype occurred many times. The V call is TRBV5-1, the J call TRBJ2-7, with no clear D. CDR1 and CDR2 (germline): SGHRS, YFSETQ. The CDR3 spans 12 residues. V shed 3 bases and J shed 2 bases, with 6 bases lying between them. The CDR3 region is CASSSQPYEQYF. The CDR3 region has the DNA TGCGCCAGCAGCTCTCAACCCTACGAGCAGTACTTC.

This clonotype was detected ten times or more. The chain joins TRBV9 to TRBJ2-5, with TRBD2 matching 7 bases. The CDR3 covers 14 residues. Germline trimming cut 0 bases from V and 5 bases from J; bases unmatched to any gene: 4. Germline values: CDR1 SGDLS, CDR2 YYNGEE. CDR3 amino acids: CASSVGSGGETQYF. The CDR3 region has the DNA TGTGCCAGCAGCGTAGGGTCGGGAGGCGAGACCCAGTACTTC.

This clonotype has a handful of counts. CDR3 bases: TGTGCCAGCAGCCCCCGGGCAGCCAAAAACATTCAGTACTTC. It is translated as CASSPRAAKNIQYF. V and J are TRBV14 and TRBJ2-4, with D unclear. The CDR3 loop spans 14 amino acids. Trimming took 4 bases from V and 0 from J, leaving 7 bases between them. Germline V gene sequence: CDR1 SGHDN, CDR2 FVKESK.

The chain is built from TRBV20-1 and TRBJ2-1, with a possible D match to TRBD2 (6 bases). V gave up 0 bases and J gave up 4 bases, with 16 bases separating them. Per the germline V gene, CDR1 is DFQATT and CDR2 is SNEGSKA (reference sequence). The CDR3 consists of 16 residues. Here the CDR3 DNA reads TGCAGTGCTAGAGATCCGGGGGAGCGTACTTACAATGAGCAGTTCTTC. Its translation: CSARDPGERTYNEQFF.

This chain connects TRBV6-6 to TRBJ2-7, with TRBD2 matching 7 bases. CDR3 length: 15 residues. J gave up 4 bases and V 1 base, and 7 bases lay outside the gene matches. Looked up from germline, CDR1 is MNHNY and CDR2 is SVGAGI (reference sequence). The CDR3 protein is CASSYLGDGGYEQYF. CDR3 coding DNA: TGTGCCAGCAGTTACTTAGGAGACGGGGGGTACGAGCAGTACTTC.

The chain has TRBV6-5 and TRBJ2-3; maybe TRBD1 (6 bases). Deletions cut 6 bases from V and 0 bases from J, with 16 bases between. The germline CDR1 and CDR2 sequences are MNHEY and SVGAGI. CDR3 size: 16 residues. This CDR3 reads CASRSGQPRSTDTQYF. The CDR3 coding sequence is TGTGCCAGCAGATCCGGACAGCCAAGGAGCACAGATACGCAGTATTTT.

This clonotype was seen a few times. This chain uses TRBV20-1 with TRBJ1-6; a weak D match, TRBD1 (6 bases). This CDR3 contains 13 residues. V lost 3 bases and J lost 7, with 10 bases in between. Looked up from germline, CDR1 is DFQATT and CDR2 is SNEGSKA (reference sequence). CDR3 sequence (DNA): TGCAGTGCTAGTCCAGGGGCCAATTCACCCCTCCACTTT. Its protein is CSASPGANSPLHF.

V and J are TRBV3-1 and TRBJ2-1; the match to TRBD2 covers 10 bases. V shed 6 bases and J 9 bases; nucleotides not matched to a gene: 8. The germline CDR1 and CDR2 sequences are LGHDT and YNNKEL (reference sequence). This CDR3 contains 14 residues. The CDR3 bases are TGTGCCAGCAGACTAACTAGCGGGAAATCTGAGCAGTTCTTC. Translated: CASRLTSGKSEQFF.

The chain has TRBV9 and TRBJ2-1, with D possibly called TRBD1 or TRBD2 (6 bases each). The CDR3 spans 14 residues. The V gene lost 5 bases and the J gene lost 2 bases, with 11 bases spanning the gap. CDR1 is SGDLS, CDR2 YYNGEE, per germline. The CDR3 DNA reads TGTGCCAGCAGAGGGGGGATAACCTACAATGAGCAGTTCTTC. This encodes CASRGGITYNEQFF.

Note on this clonotype: At one of its ends the junction is not consistent with the germline gene, which may arise from a read error. This chain connects TRBV7-2 to TRBJ2-5, with D possibly TRBD1 on 5 matching bases. CDR1 and CDR2 from the germline V gene are SGHTA and FQGNSA. This CDR3 contains 16 residues. CDR3 DNA: TGTGCCAGCGGCTTAGGGGTTGGGGCGCAGCAAGAGACCCAGTACTTC. Translating it yields CASGLGVGAQQETQYF.

The genes are TRBV4-1 and TRBJ2-5, with 14 bases matching TRBD2. Germline CDR1 reads MGHRA; CDR2 reads YSYEKL. With 3 bases clipped from V and 2 bases from J, the junction kept 8 bases outside the gene matches. The CDR3 contains 18 residues. CDR3 protein: CASSQGTSGGLGQETQYF. CDR3 coding DNA: TGCGCCAGCAGCCAGGGGACTAGCGGGGGCCTGGGGCAAGAGACCCAGTACTTC.

The V and J genes are TRBV2 and TRBJ1-1, with D unclear. From germline, CDR1 is SNHLY and CDR2 FYNNEI. The CDR3 runs to 13 residues. Trimming cost V 4 bases and J 4 bases, with 10 bases left between them. CDR3 region: CASSGDWGTEAFF. DNA of the CDR3: TGTGCCAGCAGTGGTGACTGGGGCACTGAAGCTTTCTTT.

V usage is TRBV20-1 and J usage is TRBJ1-5; D not certain. Germline CDR1 DFQATT, CDR2 SNEGSKA (reference sequence). Trimming shortened V by 0 bases and J by 6 bases, and 12 bases separated the two germline ends. The CDR3 has 14 residues. The CDR3 spells CSARDGQAGQPQHF. DNA of the CDR3: TGCAGTGCTAGAGATGGGCAGGCAGGTCAGCCCCAGCATTTT.

The chain recombines TRBV7-8 with TRBJ1-5, with a possible D match to TRBD1 (5 bases). V lost 6 bases and J 2 bases, leaving 11 bases between the germline ends. The CDR3 contains 14 residues. Germline loops: CDR1 SGHVS, CDR2 FQNEAQ. This CDR3 reads CASSFDRGNQPQHF. The CDR3 nucleotides are TGTGCCAGCAGTTTTGACAGAGGCAATCAGCCCCAGCATTTT.

The V gene is TRBV4-1, the J gene TRBJ2-7, with D perhaps given as TRBD1 or TRBD2 (5 bases each). CDR3 length equals 14 residues. Germline-derived CDR1 and CDR2 are MGHRA and YSYEKL. V was cut by 4 bases and J by 3 bases, with 13 bases left in between. The CDR3: CASSPPGLFYEQYF. DNA for the CDR3: TGCGCCAGCAGCCCCCCGGGGCTTTTCTACGAGCAGTACTTC.

A note on this clonotype: One end of the junction varies from germline; a read error may be responsible. The rearrangement links TRBV14 to TRBJ1-2; 12 bases match TRBD1. This CDR3 contains 15 residues. Per the germline V gene, CDR1 is SGHDN and CDR2 is FVKESK. The CDR3 nucleotides read TGTGCCAGCAGCCGCGGGACAGGGGGCTTCTATGGCTGCACCTTC. This encodes CASSRGTGGFYGCTF.

The chain combines TRBV10-3 with TRBJ2-5, with TRBD2 as a possible D gene (5 bases). The V and J ends lost 0 bases and 5 bases respectively, with 7 bases between them. This CDR3 is 13 amino acids long. CDR1 is ENHRY and CDR2 is SYGVKD in the germline V gene. Here the CDR3 reads CAISESGVETQYF. The CDR3 DNA follows: TGTGCCATCAGTGAGTCCGGGGTTGAGACCCAGTACTTC.

V and J are TRBV5-6 and TRBJ1-6; no reliable D call. Deletions cut 2 bases from V and 8 bases from J, with 11 bases between. The CDR3 covers 14 residues. From germline, CDR1 is SGHDT and CDR2 YYEEEE. The CDR3 DNA follows: TGTGCCAGCAGCTTAGATCGCGGCGATTCACCCCTCCACTTT. It codes for CASSLDRGDSPLHF.

The genes are TRBV6-1 and TRBJ1-1, with no clear D. The length of the CDR3 is 14 residues. CDR1 and CDR2 from the germline V gene are MNHNS and SASEGT. Deletions cut 6 bases from V and 0 bases from J, with 11 bases between. CDR3 sequence: CASSEQRLNTEAFF. The DNA of the CDR3 is TGTGCCAGCAGCGAACAACGATTGAACACTGAAGCTTTCTTT.